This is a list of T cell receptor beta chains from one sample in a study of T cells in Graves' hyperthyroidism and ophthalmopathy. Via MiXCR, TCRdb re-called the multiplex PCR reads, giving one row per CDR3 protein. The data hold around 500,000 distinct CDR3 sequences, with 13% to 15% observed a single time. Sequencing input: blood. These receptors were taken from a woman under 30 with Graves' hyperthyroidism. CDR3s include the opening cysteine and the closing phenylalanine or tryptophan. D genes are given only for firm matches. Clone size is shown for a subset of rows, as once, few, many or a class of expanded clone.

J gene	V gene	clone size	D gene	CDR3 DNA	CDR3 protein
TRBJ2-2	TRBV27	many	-	TGTGCCAGCAGTCCTAGACTAGTGTCGGCAGCCGGGGAGCTGTTTTTT	CASSPRLVSAAGELFF
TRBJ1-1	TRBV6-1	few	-	TGTGCCAGCAGTCGAGGGGCATTGAACACTGAAGCTTTCTTT	CASSRGALNTEAFF
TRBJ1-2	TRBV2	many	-	TGTGCCAGCCGTAGGACGAACTATGGCTACACCTTC	CASRRTNYGYTF
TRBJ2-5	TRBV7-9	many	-	TGTGCCGCCGGGGGGCATAGGAAAGAGACCCAGTACTTC	CAAGGHRKETQYF
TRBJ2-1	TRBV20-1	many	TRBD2	TGCAGTGCCTTCGGACTAGCGGGAGGCAATGAGCAGTTCTTC	CSAFGLAGGNEQFF
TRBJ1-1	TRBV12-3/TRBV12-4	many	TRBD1	TGTGCCAGCAGTTTTTCAGGGGGCAGGAGAAACGTGAACACTGAAGCTTTCTTT	CASSFSGGRRNVNTEAFF
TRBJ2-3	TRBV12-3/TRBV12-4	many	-	TGTGCCAGCAGTTTCGAGATGGGCACAGATACGCAGTATTTT	CASSFEMGTDTQYF
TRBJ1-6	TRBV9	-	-	TGTGCCAGCAGCGCCACCGGGACGGGGGGTTCACCCCTCCACTTT	CASSATGTGGSPLHF
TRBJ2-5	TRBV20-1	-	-	TGCAGTGCCCTCCCCCCGATAGCGATTGAGACCCAGTACTTC	CSALPPIAIETQYF
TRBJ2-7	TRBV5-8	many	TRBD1	TGTGCCAGCAGCTTGTTGGCAGGACAGGGTGGGTACGAGCAGTACTTC	CASSLLAGQGGYEQYF
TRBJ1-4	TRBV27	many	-	TGTGCCAGCAGTCCGAGGGGGGATAATGAAAAACTGTTTTTT	CASSPRGDNEKLFF
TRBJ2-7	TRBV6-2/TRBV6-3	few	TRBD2	TGTGCCAGCAGTCCAAGACTAGCGGGAGGGCCCTACGAGCAGTACTTC	CASSPRLAGGPYEQYF
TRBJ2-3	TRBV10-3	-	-	TGTGCCATCAGTGATCCCCTCTCTCTAGTAGGAGCTGATACGCAGTATTTT	CAISDPLSLVGADTQYF
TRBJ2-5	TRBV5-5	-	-	TGTGCCAGCAACACCACCCTCGGACAGCTCACGTCCCAGTACTTC	CASNTTLGQLTSQYF
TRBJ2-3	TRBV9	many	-	TGTGCCAGCAGCCCTTCCGGCACACAGTTAGGAGATACGCAGTATTTT	CASSPSGTQLGDTQYF
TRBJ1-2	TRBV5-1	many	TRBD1	TGCGCCAGCGTGGGACAGGAGCTGGGTGCCTATGGCTACACCTTC	CASVGQELGAYGYTF
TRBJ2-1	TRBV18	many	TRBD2	TGTGCCAGCTCTCTAGCGGGACTTCGAGGAGGCTCCTACAATGAGCAGTTCTTC	CASSLAGLRGGSYNEQFF
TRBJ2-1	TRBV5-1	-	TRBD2	TGTGCCAGCAGCTTCAGCGGGACTAACAATGAGCAGTTCTTC	CASSFSGTNNEQFF
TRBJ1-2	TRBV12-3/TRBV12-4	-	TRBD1	TGTGCCAGCAGGGGACAGGGGGAGACCTATGGCTACACCTTC	CASRGQGETYGYTF
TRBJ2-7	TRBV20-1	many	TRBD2	TGCAGTGCCCGGAGTAGCGGGACCCAATACGAGCAGTACTTC	CSARSSGTQYEQYF
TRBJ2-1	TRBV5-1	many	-	TGCGCCAGCAGCCCCCCCCGGGACACCCCTTACAATGAGCAGTTCTTC	CASSPPRDTPYNEQFF
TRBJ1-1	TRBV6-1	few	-	TGTGCCAGCAGTGAAGCGGGGAGCAGGAACACTGAAGCTTTCTTT	CASSEAGSRNTEAFF
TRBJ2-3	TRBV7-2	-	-	TGTGCCAGCAGTCTCGAAGGTGTGGATACGCAGTATTTT	CASSLEGVDTQYF
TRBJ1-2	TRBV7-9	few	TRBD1	TGTGCCAGCAGCTTAGGGACAGGGATGGATGGCTACACCTTC	CASSLGTGMDGYTF
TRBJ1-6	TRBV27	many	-	TGTGCCAGCAACTATTATGGGTTCGGACAGTTTAATTCACCCCTCCACTTT	CASNYYGFGQFNSPLHF
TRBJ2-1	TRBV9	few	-	TGTGCCAGCAGCGTAGGGGTCAGTGAGCAGTTCTTC	CASSVGVSEQFF
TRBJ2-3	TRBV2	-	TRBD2	TGTGCCAGCAGTGCTGGACTAGCGGGTGTAGATACGCAGTATTTT	CASSAGLAGVDTQYF
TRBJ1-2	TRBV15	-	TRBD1	TGTGCCACCAGCAGAGGGGACAGCTGGAACTATGGCTACACCTTC	CATSRGDSWNYGYTF
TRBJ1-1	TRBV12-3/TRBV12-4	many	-	TGTGCCAGCAGCCCTTGGACAGTTTTGCTCACTGAAGCTTTCTTT	CASSPWTVLLTEAFF
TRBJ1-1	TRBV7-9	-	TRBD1	TGTGCCAGCACCCCACGGACAGGGGGTCTGTTAAGGACTGAAGCTTTCTTT	CASTPRTGGLLRTEAFF
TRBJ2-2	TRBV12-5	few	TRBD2	TGTGCTAGTGGTTTAAGGACTAGCGGCACCGGGGAGCTGTTTTTT	CASGLRTSGTGELFF
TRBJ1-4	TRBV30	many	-	TGTGCCTGGAGTGTGAATATTTTGTCCGAAAAACTGTTTTTT	CAWSVNILSEKLFF
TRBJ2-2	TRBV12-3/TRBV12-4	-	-	TGTGCCAGCAGTTTGGTCCGGGGCGGCCCCCGTACCGGGGAGCTGTTTTTT	CASSLVRGGPRTGELFF
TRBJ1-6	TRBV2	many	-	TGTGCCAGCAGTCCCAGAGAAAATTCACCCCTCCACTTT	CASSPRENSPLHF
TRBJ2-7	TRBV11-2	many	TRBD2	TGTGCCAGCAGCCCAATAGCGGGACCTTACGAGCAGTACTTC	CASSPIAGPYEQYF
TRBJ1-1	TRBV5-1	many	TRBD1	TGCGCCAGCACCGTGGGACAGCGGAACACTGAAGCTTTCTTT	CASTVGQRNTEAFF
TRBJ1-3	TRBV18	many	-	TGTGCCAGCTACGGCGGGAACTCTGGAAACACCATATATTTT	CASYGGNSGNTIYF
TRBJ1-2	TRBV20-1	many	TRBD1	TGCAGTGCTAGAGACGGGACAGCAATCTATGGCTACACCTTC	CSARDGTAIYGYTF
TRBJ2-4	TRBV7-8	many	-	TGTGCCAGCAGCCCCTGGCAACTAGCCAAAAACATTCAGTACTTC	CASSPWQLAKNIQYF
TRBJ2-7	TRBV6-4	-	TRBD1	TGTGCCAGCAGTGACCGGGACAGGGGCGGCCACGAGCAGTACTTC	CASSDRDRGGHEQYF